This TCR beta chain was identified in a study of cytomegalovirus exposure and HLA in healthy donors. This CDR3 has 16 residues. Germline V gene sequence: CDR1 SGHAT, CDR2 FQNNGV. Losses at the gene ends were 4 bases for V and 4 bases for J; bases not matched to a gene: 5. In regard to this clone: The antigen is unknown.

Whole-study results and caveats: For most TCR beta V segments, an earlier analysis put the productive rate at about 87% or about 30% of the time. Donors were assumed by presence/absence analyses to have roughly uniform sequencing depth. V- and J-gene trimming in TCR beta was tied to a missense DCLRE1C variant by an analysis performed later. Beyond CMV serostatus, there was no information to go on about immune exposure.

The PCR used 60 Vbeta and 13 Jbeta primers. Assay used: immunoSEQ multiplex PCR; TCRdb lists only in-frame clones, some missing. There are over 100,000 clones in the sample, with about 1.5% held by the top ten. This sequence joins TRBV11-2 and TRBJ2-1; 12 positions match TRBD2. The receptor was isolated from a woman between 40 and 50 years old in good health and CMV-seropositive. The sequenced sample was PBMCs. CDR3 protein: CASSSFGLAGYNEQFF. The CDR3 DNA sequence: TGTGCCAGCAGCTCCTTCGGACTAGCGGGATACAATGAGCAGTTCTTC.